A selection of T cell receptor beta chains follows, all from one sample in a study of OX40 agonist ivuxolimab in advanced cancers. Sequenced by immunoSEQ multiplex PCR; TCRdb stores in-frame clones only, minus some. The sample contains around 70,000 clones, roughly 90% of which appear only once. The source material was CD4+ or CD8+ T cells sorted from blood, sampled in a trial of the OX40 agonist ivuxolimab. The receptors were sampled from an adult with an advanced solid tumor such as melanoma, head and neck, liver or kidney cancer. The CDR3 runs from the conserved cysteine through the conserved F or W. Each record gives: V gene, D gene, J gene, clone size, CDR3 DNA, CDR3 protein. The D gene is left open where the match is weak. Not every row has a clone size; where given, it reads once, few, many or a size class.

>TRBV28|NA|TRBJ1-6|NA
TGTGCCAGCAGGACTGGGGACCAAAGGAATTCACCCCTCCACTTT
CASRTGDQRNSPLHF
>TRBV28|NA|TRBJ2-7|NA
TGTGCCAGCAGTTTATGGGACTCTACATCAGCCTACGAGCAGTACTTC
CASSLWDSTSAYEQYF
>TRBV27|NA|TRBJ1-1|NA
TGTGCCAGCAGTCTTGGGACGGCGAACACTGAAGCTTTCTTT
CASSLGTANTEAFF
>TRBV2|NA|TRBJ2-2|NA
TGTGCCAGCAGGACTGGAGGGAGGCGGAGAACCGGGGAGCTGTTTTTT
CASRTGGRRRTGELFF
>TRBV5-4|NA|TRBJ1-1|NA
TGTGCCAGCAGCTTAAGCCGGAACACTGAAGCTTTCTTT
CASSLSRNTEAFF
>TRBV29-1|TRBD2|TRBJ2-7|NA
TGCAGCGACCCGGGACGGACTAGCTACGAGCAGTACTTC
CSDPGRTSYEQYF
>TRBV27|NA|TRBJ1-1|NA
TGTGCCAGCAGTTTAGGGCGGGTTTCGGGGAGCACTGAAGCTTTCTTT
CASSLGRVSGSTEAFF
>TRBV30|NA|TRBJ2-7|NA
TGTGCCTGGAAATACGGGAGCTCCTACGAGCAGTACTTC
CAWKYGSSYEQYF
>TRBV11-1|NA|TRBJ2-7|once
TGTGCCAGCAGCTTCTCGGGACTTGGACCCTCCGAGCAGTACTTC
CASSFSGLGPSEQYF
>TRBV7-8|NA|TRBJ2-7|NA
TGTGCCAGCAGCACCCGGGGCCCCCACTTTGGCGAGCAGTACTTC
CASSTRGPHFGEQYF
>TRBV7-9|NA|TRBJ1-4|NA
TGTGCCAGCAGCTTAAAGGGTCCGGTGTTTTTT
CASSLKGPVFF
>TRBV5-4|TRBD2|TRBJ2-3|NA
TGTGCCAGCAGCTTGGCGCTAGCGGTAAAAGATACGCAGTATTTT
CASSLALAVKDTQYF
>TRBV7-9|NA|TRBJ1-5|once
TGTGCCAGCAGCCAAACACAGGGATACAATCAGCCCCAGCATTTT
CASSQTQGYNQPQHF
>TRBV15|TRBD1|TRBJ2-5|NA
TGTGCCACCAGCAGAGATAGAGCAGGGGGCTCGAAGACCCAGTACTTC
CATSRDRAGGSKTQYF
>TRBV27|NA|TRBJ1-5|once
TGTGCCAGCAGTTTAGCCAGGAATCAGCCCCAGCATTTT
CASSLARNQPQHF
>TRBV30|TRBD2|TRBJ2-1|NA
TGTGCCTGGAGGGGCGCGGGAGGTGCCAATGAGCAGTTCTTC
CAWRGAGGANEQFF
>TRBV20-1|NA|TRBJ1-1|few
TGCAGTGCTGGCCAGGACCAAACGGCTTTCTTT
CSAGQDQTAFF
>TRBV18|NA|TRBJ2-3|NA
TGTGCCAGCAAACGACCGCCGGGGGAGACAGATACGCAGTATTTT
CASKRPPGETDTQYF
>TRBV25-1|NA|TRBJ2-1|NA
TGTGCCAGCAGTGAATTAGGGGTAAGCGGTCACGGTGAGCAGTTCTTC
CASSELGVSGHGEQFF
>TRBV5-1|TRBD1|TRBJ1-5|once
TGCGCCAGCAGCTCCGGACAGGGGGAAGTCCCCCAGCATTTT
CASSSGQGEVPQHF
>TRBV6-1|NA|TRBJ1-2|NA
TGTGCCAGCAGTGAAAGGGCCGGGGACTATGGCTACACCTTC
CASSERAGDYGYTF
>TRBV29-1|NA|TRBJ2-7|once
TGCAGCGCTGGGACCTACGAGCAGTACTTC
CSAGTYEQYF
>TRBV9|TRBD1|TRBJ2-1|NA
TGTGCCAGCAGCGGAGGGGACAGGGTGCCAGAGCAGTTCTTC
CASSGGDRVPEQFF
>TRBV7-3|NA|TRBJ1-1|NA
TGTGCCAGCAGCTTAAATCTGGGCTTGATGGCTTTCTTT
CASSLNLGLMAFF
>TRBV7-2|TRBD2|TRBJ2-3|NA
TGTGCCAGCAGCCTGACTAGCGGGAGTCTGGGAGATACGCAGTATTTT
CASSLTSGSLGDTQYF
>TRBV28|NA|TRBJ2-7|few
TGTGCCACCTCCGGGAGACTCGGGACTGGGACCTACGAGCAGTACTTC
CATSGRLGTGTYEQYF
>TRBV7-6|NA|TRBJ2-1|NA
TGTGCCAGCAGCTCGGAGGTAGCTTTGTACAATGAGCAGTTCTTC
CASSSEVALYNEQFF
>TRBV7-3|TRBD2|TRBJ2-1|NA
TGTGCCAGCAGCTCCCGAGGACTAGCGGGAGATGAGCAGTTCTTC
CASSSRGLAGDEQFF
>TRBV27|NA|TRBJ2-7|NA
TGTGCCAGCAGTTCCCCGGGTTTCTCGTACGAGCAGTACTTC
CASSSPGFSYEQYF
>TRBV5-8|TRBD1|TRBJ1-1|NA
TGTGCCAGCACCCGGACAGGAAACACTGAAGCTTTCTTT
CASTRTGNTEAFF
>TRBV5-1|TRBD2|TRBJ2-2|NA
TGCGCCAGCAGTGGACTAGCGGTGAACACCGGGGAGCTGTTTTTT
CASSGLAVNTGELFF
>TRBV7-2|TRBD2|TRBJ2-7|NA
TGTGCCAGCAGCAGATCCCCCGGGACTAGCGCCACTAAGCAGTACTTC
CASSRSPGTSATKQYF
>TRBV9|TRBD1|TRBJ2-1|NA
TGTGCCAGCAGCACCCGGACAGGCCTCAGCCTGGATGAGCAGTTCTTC
CASSTRTGLSLDEQFF
>TRBV19|NA|TRBJ2-3|once
TGTGCCAGTAGTACAGACAGGCATAGCACAGATACGCAGTATTTT
CASSTDRHSTDTQYF
>TRBV28|NA|TRBJ1-5|NA
TGTGCCAGCAGGTCTCCCAGCAATCAGCCCCAGCATTTT
CASRSPSNQPQHF
>TRBV29-1|TRBD1|TRBJ2-1|NA
TGCAGCGTCGAAAGGACAGGGGTCTACAATGAGCAGTTCTTC
CSVERTGVYNEQFF
>TRBV21-1|NA|TRBJ1-2|NA
TGTGCCAGCAGCCAAGGAGGGGGACAGCCGGAAAACCACCTTTTGGTTCATGGCTACACCTTC
CASSQGGGQPENHLLVHGYTF
>TRBV5-5|TRBD2|TRBJ2-1|few
TGTGCCAGCAGCCCCTGGCTAGCGGGAGGTTCGGACAATGAGCAGTTCTTC
CASSPWLAGGSDNEQFF
>TRBV10-2|NA|TRBJ2-2|NA
TGCGCCAGCAGGTCCGGGAGCGGCACCGGGGAGCTGTTTTTT
CASRSGSGTGELFF
>TRBV27|TRBD1|TRBJ2-2|few
TGTGCCAGCAGTTTCCTCAGGCGGGACAGGGGCACCGGGGAGCTGTTTTTT
CASSFLRRDRGTGELFF
>TRBV4-3|NA|TRBJ1-4|NA
TGCGCCAGCAGTCAAGTAGGACCGGGACAACCTAATGAAAAACTGTTTTTT
CASSQVGPGQPNEKLFF
>TRBV6-1|TRBD1|TRBJ2-7|NA
TGTGCCAGCAGCAGACAGGGGGACGAGCAGTACTTC
CASSRQGDEQYF
>TRBV5-1|TRBD1|TRBJ1-3|NA
TGCGCCAGCAGCTGGACGGGACAGGGCGGGGACACCATATATTTT
CASSWTGQGGDTIYF
>TRBV28|NA|TRBJ1-4|NA
TGTGCCAGCAGGCCAAGGGACACCGGAGAAAAACTGTTTTTT
CASRPRDTGEKLFF
>TRBV28|NA|TRBJ2-7|few
TGTGCCAGCAGTACAGGGAGCTCCTACGAGCAGTACTTC
CASSTGSSYEQYF
>TRBV28|NA|TRBJ2-6|NA
TGTGCCAGCAGTAGGGCGCCGAGATCTGGGGCCAACGTCCTGACTTTC
CASSRAPRSGANVLTF
>TRBV18|TRBD1|TRBJ1-3|NA
TGTGCCAGCTCACCACAAAAGGGGGCGCCCTCTGGAAACACCATATATTTT
CASSPQKGAPSGNTIYF
>TRBV11-3|NA|TRBJ2-3|NA
TGTGCCACCGCCCTCCAAGGGTCTGATACGCAGTATTTT
CATALQGSDTQYF
>TRBV6-4|NA|TRBJ2-3|NA
TGTGCCAGCAGCCCGTACGTAGATACGCAGTATTTT
CASSPYVDTQYF
>TRBV27|NA|TRBJ1-1|NA
TGTGCCAGCAGACCCCGAGGGGGTAGGACTGAAGCTTTCTTT
CASRPRGGRTEAFF
>TRBV19|NA|TRBJ1-5|NA
TGTGCCAGTAGTATACAGTGGGATCAGCCCCAGCATTTT
CASSIQWDQPQHF